This TCR beta chain was observed in a study of T cell repertoires in cytomegalovirus infection. On the study more broadly: An indication of both CMV infection and matching HLA type came from public TCR beta signatures.

Points on this clonotype: Its antigen is still unknown.

Germline V gives CDR1 LGHNT, CDR2 FRNRAP. V dropped 5 bases and J dropped 8; count of bases not matched to a gene: 11. The CDR3 extends over 15 amino acids. TCRdb recomputed calls from the reads with MiXCR, one row per CDR3 protein. The data contain around 300,000 distinct CDR3 sequences, approximately 25% of them seen just once; the ten biggest clones take up about 14%. The chain is built from TRBV12-5 and TRBJ2-1, with 8 bases fitting TRBD2. The receptor comes from a human donor in good health (CMV status not recorded). Some clones in this sample may be carry-over from other donors' samples. Source: cultured PBMCs, taken from culture after CMV antigen stimulation. CDR3 protein: CASGPGTSFADEQFF. Here the CDR3 DNA reads TGTGCTAGTGGTCCCGGGACTAGTTTCGCCGATGAGCAGTTCTTC.